Sequencing of this T cell receptor beta chain was carried out in a study of blood T cell repertoires in COVID-19. About the research overall: In each case, the material was cDNA or gDNA derived from T cells, B-cell-depleted T cells, or PBMCs.

V was clipped by 5 bases and J by 7 bases; unmatched bases: 10. The CDR3 runs to 14 residues. Germline CDR1 reads SQVTM; CDR2 reads ANQGSEA. Some clones are missing from TCRdb's copy, which holds only in-frame ones; the method was immunoSEQ multiplex PCR. The data show hundreds of thousands of clones, with 75% to 90% seen just once and 2.4% held by the top ten. This sequence originates from a woman aged 18-29 years who had recovered from COVID-19. V is TRBV29-1 and J is TRBJ2-5, with 10 bases lining up with TRBD1. The sequenced sample consisted of PBMCs or T cells enriched from blood (not recorded which). CDR3 in DNA: TGCAGCGTTAGAACCGGGACAGGGGACGGGACCCAGTACTTC. Translation: CSVRTGTGDGTQYF.